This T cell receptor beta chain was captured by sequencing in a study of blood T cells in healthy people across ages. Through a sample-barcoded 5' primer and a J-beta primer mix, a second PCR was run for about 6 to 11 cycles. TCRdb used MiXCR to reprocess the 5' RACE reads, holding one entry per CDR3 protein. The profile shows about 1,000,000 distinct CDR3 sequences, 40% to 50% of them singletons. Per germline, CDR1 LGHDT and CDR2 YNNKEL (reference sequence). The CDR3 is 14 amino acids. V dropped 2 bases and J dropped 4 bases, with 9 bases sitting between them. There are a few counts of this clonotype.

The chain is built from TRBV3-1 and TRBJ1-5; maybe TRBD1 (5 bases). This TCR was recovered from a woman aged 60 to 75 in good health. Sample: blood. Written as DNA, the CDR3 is TGTGCCAGCAGCCAAATGGGGGGAAATCAGCCCCAGCATTTT. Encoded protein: CASSQMGGNQPQHF.